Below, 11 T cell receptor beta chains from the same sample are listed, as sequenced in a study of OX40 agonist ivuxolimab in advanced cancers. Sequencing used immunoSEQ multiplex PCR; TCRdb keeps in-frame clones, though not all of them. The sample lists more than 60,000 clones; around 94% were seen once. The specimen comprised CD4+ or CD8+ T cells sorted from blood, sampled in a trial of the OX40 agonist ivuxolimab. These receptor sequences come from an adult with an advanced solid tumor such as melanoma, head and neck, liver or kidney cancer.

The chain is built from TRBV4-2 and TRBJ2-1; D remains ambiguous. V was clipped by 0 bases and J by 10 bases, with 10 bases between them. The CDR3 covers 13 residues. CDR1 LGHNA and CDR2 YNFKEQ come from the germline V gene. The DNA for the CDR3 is TGTGCCAGCAGCCAAGAGCCAGCCGGGGAGCAGTTCTTC. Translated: CASSQEPAGEQFF.

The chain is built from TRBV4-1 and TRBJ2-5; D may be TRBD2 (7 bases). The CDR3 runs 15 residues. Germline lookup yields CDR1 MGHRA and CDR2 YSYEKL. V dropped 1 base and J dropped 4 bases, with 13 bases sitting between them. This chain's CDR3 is CASSQGKGGIETQYF. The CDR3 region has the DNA TGCGCCAGCAGCCAAGGAAAGGGGGGGATAGAGACCCAGTACTTC.

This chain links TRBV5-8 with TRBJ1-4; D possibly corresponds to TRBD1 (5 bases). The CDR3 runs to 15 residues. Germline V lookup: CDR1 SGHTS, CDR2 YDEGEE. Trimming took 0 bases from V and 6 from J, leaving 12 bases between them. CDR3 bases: TGTGCCAGCAGCTTGGCCGGGACGGGTTATGAAAAACTGTTTTTT. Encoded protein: CASSLAGTGYEKLFF. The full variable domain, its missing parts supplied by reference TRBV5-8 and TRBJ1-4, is EAGVTQSPTHLIKTRGQQATLRCSPISGHTSVYWYQQALGLGLQFLLWYDEGEERNRGNFPPRFSGRQFPNYSSELNVNALELEDSALYLCASSLAGTGYEKLFFGSGTQLSVL.

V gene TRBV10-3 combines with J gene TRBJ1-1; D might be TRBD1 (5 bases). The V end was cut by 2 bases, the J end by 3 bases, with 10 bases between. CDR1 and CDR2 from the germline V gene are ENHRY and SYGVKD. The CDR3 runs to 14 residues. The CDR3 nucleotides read TGTGCCATCAGTGAGGACAGAGATCACACTGAAGCTTTCTTT. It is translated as CAISEDRDHTEAFF.

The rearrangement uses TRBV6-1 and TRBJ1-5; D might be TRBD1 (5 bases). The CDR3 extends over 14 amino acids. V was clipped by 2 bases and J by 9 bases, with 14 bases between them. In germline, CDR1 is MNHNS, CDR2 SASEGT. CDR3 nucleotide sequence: TGTGCCAGCAGTGAAAGGGGAGGCCCCTCGCCCCAGCATTTT. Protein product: CASSERGGPSPQHF.

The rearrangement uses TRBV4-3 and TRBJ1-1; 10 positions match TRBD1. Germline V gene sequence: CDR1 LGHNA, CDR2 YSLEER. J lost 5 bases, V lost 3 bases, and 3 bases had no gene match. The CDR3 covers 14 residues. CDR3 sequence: CASSQDRGRTEAFF. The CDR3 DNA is TGCGCCAGCAGCCAGGACAGGGGGAGGACTGAAGCTTTCTTT.

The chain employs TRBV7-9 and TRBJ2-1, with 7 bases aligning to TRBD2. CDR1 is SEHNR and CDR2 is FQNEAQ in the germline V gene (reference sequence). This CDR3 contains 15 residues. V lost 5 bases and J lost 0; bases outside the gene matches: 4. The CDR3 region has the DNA TGTGCCAGCAGCCAAAGCGGGATCTCCTACAATGAGCAGTTCTTC. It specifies CASSQSGISYNEQFF.

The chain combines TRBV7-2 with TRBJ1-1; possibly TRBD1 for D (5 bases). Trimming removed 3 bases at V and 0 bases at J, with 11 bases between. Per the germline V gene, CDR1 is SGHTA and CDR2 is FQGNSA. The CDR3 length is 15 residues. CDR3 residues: CASSFQGLMNTEAFF. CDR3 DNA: TGTGCCAGCAGCTTCCAGGGACTGATGAACACTGAAGCTTTCTTT.

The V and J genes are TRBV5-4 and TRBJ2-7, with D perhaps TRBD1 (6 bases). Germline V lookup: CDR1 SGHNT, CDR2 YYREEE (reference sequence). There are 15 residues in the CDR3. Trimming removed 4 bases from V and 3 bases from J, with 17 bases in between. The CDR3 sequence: CASSTPPTGLYEQYF. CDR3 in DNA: TGTGCCAGCAGCACCCCGCCTACAGGGCTCTACGAGCAGTACTTC.

The CDR3 DNA sequence: TGTGCCAGCGGACCGACTAGCGGGAGGGCCTATGAGCAGTTCTTC. As protein: CASGPTSGRAYEQFF. The V and J genes are TRBV11-2 and TRBJ2-1; TRBD2 matches 14 bases. Per germline, CDR1 SGHAT and CDR2 FQNNGV. The CDR3 is made up of 15 amino acids. Trimming took 8 bases from V and 8 from J; bases not matched to a gene: 8.

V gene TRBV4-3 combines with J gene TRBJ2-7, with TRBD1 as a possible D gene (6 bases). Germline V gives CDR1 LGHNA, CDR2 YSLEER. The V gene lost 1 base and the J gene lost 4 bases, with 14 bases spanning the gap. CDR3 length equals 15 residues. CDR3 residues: CASSQVPGVRYEQYF. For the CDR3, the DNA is TGCGCCAGCAGCCAAGTACCAGGGGTTCGATACGAGCAGTACTTC.